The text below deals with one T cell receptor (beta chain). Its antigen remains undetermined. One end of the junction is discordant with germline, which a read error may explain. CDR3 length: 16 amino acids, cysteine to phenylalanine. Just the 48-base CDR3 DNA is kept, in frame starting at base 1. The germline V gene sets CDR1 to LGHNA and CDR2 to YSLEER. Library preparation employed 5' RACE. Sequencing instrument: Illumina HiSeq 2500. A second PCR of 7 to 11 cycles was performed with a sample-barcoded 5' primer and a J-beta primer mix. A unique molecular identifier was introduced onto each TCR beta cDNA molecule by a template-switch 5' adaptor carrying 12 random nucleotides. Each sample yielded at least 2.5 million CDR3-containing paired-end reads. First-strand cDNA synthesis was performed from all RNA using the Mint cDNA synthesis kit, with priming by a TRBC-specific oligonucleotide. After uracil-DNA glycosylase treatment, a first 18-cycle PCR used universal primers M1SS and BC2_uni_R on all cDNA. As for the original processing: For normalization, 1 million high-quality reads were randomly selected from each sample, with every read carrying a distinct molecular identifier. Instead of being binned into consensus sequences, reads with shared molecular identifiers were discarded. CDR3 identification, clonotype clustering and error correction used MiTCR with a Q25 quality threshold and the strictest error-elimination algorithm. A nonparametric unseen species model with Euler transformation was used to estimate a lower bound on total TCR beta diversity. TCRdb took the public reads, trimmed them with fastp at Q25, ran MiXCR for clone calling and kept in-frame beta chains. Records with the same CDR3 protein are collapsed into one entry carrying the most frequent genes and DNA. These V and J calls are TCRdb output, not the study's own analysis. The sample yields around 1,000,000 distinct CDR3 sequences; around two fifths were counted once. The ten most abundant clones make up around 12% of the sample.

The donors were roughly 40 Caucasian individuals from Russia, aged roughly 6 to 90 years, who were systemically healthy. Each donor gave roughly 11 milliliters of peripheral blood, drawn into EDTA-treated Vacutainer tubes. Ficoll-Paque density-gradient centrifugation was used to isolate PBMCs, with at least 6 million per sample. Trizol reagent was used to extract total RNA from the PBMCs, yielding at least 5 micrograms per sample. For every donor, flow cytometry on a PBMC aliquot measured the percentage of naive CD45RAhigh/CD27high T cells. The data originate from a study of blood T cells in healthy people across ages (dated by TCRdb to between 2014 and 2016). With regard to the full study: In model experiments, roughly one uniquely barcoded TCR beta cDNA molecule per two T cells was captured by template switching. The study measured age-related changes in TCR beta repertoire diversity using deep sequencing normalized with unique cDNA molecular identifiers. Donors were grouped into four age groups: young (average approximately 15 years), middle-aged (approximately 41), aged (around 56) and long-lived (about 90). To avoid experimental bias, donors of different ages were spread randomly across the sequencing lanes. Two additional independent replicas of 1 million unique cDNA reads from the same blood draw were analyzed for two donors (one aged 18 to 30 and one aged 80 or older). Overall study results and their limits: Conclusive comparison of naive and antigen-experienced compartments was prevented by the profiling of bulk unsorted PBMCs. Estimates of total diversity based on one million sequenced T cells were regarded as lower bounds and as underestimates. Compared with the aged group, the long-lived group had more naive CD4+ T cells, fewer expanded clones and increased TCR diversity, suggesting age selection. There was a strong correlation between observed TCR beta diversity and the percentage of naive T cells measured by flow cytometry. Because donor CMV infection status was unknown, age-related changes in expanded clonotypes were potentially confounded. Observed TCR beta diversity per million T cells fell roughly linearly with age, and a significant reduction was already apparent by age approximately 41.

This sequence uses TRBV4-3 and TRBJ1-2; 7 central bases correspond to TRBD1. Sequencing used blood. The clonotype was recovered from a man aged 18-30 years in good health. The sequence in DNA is TGCGCCGGCAGCCAAGAGACAGGGCATGCGATCTATGGCTACACCTTC. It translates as CAGSQETGHAIYGYTF.